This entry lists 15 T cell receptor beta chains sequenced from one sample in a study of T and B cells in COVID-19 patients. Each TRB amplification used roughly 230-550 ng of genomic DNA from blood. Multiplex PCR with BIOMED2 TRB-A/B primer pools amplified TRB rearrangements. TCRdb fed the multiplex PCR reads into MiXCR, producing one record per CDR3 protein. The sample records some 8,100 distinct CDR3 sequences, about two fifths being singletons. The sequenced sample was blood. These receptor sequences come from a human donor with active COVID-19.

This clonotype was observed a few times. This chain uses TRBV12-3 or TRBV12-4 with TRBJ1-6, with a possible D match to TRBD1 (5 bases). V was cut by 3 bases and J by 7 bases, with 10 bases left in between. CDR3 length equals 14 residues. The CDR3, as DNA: TGTGCCAGCAGTTTTGAGGGGCTCAATTCACCCCTCCACTTT. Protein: CASSFEGLNSPLHF.

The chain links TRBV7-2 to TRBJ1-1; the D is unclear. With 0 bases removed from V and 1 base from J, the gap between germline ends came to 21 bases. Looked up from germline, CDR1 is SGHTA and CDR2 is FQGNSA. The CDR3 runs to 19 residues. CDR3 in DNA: TGTGCCAGCAGCTTAGCGCCGGTACTCTCGGGCAAAAGGAACACTGAAGCTTTCTTT. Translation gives CASSLAPVLSGKRNTEAFF.

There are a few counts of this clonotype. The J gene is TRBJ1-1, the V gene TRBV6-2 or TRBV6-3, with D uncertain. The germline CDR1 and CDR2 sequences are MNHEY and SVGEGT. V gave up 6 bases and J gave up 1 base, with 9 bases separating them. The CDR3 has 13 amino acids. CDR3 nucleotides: TGTGCCAGCAGGAGTCACACGAACACTGAAGCTTTCTTT. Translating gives CASRSHTNTEAFF.

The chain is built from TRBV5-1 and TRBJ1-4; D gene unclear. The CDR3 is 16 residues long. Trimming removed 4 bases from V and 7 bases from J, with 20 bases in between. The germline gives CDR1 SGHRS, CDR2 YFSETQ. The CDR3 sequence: CASSLIPHGGSEKLFF. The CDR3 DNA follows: TGCGCCAGCAGCCTGATCCCACATGGAGGATCTGAAAAACTGTTTTTT. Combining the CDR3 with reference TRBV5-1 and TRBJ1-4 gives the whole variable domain KAGVTQTPRYLIKTRGQQVTLSCSPISGHRSVSWYQQTPGQGLQFLFEYFSETQRNKGNFPGRFSGRQFSNSRSEMNVSTLELGDSALYLCASSLIPHGGSEKLFFGSGTQLSVL.

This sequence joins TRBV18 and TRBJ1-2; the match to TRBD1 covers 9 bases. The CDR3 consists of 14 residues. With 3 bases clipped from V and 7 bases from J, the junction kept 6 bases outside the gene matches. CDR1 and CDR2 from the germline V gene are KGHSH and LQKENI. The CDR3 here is CASSPGTGLSGYTF. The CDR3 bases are TGTGCCAGCTCACCTGGGACAGGGTTATCTGGCTACACCTTC. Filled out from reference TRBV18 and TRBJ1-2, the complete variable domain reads NAGVMQNPRHLVRRRGQEARLRCSPMKGHSHVYWYRQLPEEGLKFMVYLQKENIIDESGMPKERFSAEFPKEGPSILRIQQVVRGDSAAYFCASSPGTGLSGYTFGSGTRLTVV.

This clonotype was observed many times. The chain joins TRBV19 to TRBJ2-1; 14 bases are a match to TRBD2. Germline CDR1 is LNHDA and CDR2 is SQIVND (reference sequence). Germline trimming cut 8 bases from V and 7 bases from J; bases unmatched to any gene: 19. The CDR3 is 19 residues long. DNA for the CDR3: TGTGCCAGTTCCAGGGGAAGTGGGACTAGCGGGAGTTATGGAAATGAGCAGTTCTTC. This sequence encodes CASSRGSGTSGSYGNEQFF.

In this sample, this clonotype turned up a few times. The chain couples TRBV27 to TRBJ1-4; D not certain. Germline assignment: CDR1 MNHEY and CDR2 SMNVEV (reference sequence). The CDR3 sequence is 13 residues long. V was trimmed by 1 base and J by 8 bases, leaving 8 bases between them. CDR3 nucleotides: TGTGCCAGCAGTTTATTGAGCAGGGAAAAACTGTTTTTT. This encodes CASSLLSREKLFF.

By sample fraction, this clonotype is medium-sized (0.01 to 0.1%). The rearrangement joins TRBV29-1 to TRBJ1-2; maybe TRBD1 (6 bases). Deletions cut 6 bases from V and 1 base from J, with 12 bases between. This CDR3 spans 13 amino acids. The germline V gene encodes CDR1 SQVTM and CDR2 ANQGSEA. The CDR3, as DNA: TGCAGCGTGGGCCCGGACAGTAACTATGGCTACACCTTC. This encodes CSVGPDSNYGYTF.

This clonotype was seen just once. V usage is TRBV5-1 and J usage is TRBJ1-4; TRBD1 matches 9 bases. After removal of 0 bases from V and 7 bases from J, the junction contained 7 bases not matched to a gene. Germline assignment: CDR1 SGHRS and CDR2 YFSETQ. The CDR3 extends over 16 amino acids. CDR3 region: CASSLDGTGRGEKLFF. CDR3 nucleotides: TGCGCCAGCAGCTTGGACGGGACAGGGAGAGGTGAAAAACTGTTTTTT.

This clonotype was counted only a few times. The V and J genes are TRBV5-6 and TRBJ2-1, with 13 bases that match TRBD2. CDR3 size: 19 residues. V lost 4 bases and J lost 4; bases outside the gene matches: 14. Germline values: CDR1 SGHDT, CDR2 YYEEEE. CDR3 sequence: CASSVGGWSTSGRYNEQFF. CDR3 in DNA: TGTGCCAGCAGCGTGGGGGGTTGGTCGACTAGCGGGAGGTACAATGAGCAGTTCTTC.

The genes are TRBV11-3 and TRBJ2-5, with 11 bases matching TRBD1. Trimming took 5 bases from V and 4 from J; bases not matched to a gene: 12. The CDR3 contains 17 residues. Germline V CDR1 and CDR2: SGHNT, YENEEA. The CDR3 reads CASSIVSSGQGGETQYF. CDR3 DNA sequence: TGTGCCAGCAGCATTGTTTCGTCGGGACAGGGGGGAGAGACCCAGTACTTC.

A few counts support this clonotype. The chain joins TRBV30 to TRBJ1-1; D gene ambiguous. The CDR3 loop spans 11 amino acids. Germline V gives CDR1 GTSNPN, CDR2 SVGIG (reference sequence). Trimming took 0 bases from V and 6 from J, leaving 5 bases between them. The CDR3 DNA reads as TGTGCCTGGAGTGTACAATCTGAAGCTTTCTTT. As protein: CAWSVQSEAFF.

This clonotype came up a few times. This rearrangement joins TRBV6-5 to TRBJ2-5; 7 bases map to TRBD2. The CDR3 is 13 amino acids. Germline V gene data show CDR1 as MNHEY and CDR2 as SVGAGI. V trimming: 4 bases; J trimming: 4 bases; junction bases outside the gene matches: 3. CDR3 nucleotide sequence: TGTGCCAGCAGTTTCGGGGGGAGAGAGACCCAGTACTTC. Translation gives CASSFGGRETQYF.

CDR3 residues: CAIRGRDSFSYEQYF. CDR3 DNA sequence: TGTGCCATCAGGGGCCGGGACAGTTTCTCCTACGAGCAGTACTTC. This rearrangement joins TRBV10-3 to TRBJ2-7, with TRBD1 identical over 7 bases. CDR3 length equals 15 residues. The V segment lost 6 bases and the J segment 0 bases; nucleotides outside the gene matches: 8. Germline lookup yields CDR1 ENHRY and CDR2 SYGVKD.

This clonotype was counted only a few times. The CDR3 loop reads CASSYSTGLSYEQYF. The DNA of the CDR3 is TGTGCCAGCAGTTACTCTACCGGGCTCTCCTACGAGCAGTACTTC. The chain uses TRBV6-5 and TRBJ2-7; D not resolved. The CDR3 totals 15 residues. Trimming removed 0 bases at V and 0 bases at J, with 9 bases between. Per the germline V gene, CDR1 is MNHEY and CDR2 is SVGAGI.